This TCR beta chain was recovered during a study of cytomegalovirus exposure and HLA in healthy donors. PCR primers comprised 60 Vbeta and 13 Jbeta primers. Here immunoSEQ multiplex PCR was the method, and the copy in TCRdb shows in-frame clones only, minus some. Counted here are 100,000 to 150,000 clones, around 80% occurring once; the ten biggest clones make up roughly 1.8%. The CDR3 length is 12 residues. Germline loops: CDR1 SQVTM, CDR2 ANQGSEA. V was pared by 8 bases and J by 3 bases, with 14 bases between. Findings and limits, study-wide: Several of the most significant clusters appeared, in a later analysis, to be linked to common viral pathogens.

With respect to this clone: The antigen is not known.

The rearrangement uses TRBV29-1 and TRBJ2-7, with a tentative D call TRBD2 (7 bases). Sequencing was done on a sample of PBMCs. The sequence was collected from a middle-aged woman in good health and CMV-seronegative. The CDR3 reads CSPKGGGYEQYF. CDR3 nucleotide sequence: TGCAGCCCCAAGGGGGGGGGCTACGAGCAGTACTTC.